The entry that follows covers one TCR beta chain sequence. Primers included in the PCR were 60 Vbeta and 13 Jbeta primers. Some clones are missing from TCRdb's copy, which holds only in-frame ones; the method was immunoSEQ multiplex PCR. The sample shows under 70,000 clones, 77% of them seen only once. This record comes from a study of cytomegalovirus exposure and HLA in healthy donors. V lost 6 bases to trimming and J lost 7 bases, with 17 bases between them. The CDR3 has 14 amino acids. Germline V gives CDR1 SGDLS, CDR2 YYNGEE. Sequencing was carried out using PBMCs. The clonotype comes from a female donor in good health and CMV-seronegative. The chain carries TRBV9 and TRBJ2-1; perhaps TRBD1 as D (5 bases). The CDR3 DNA reads TGTGCCAGCAATCCAGGGCGGCTAGGAAATGAGCAGTTCTTC. This sequence encodes CASNPGRLGNEQFF.